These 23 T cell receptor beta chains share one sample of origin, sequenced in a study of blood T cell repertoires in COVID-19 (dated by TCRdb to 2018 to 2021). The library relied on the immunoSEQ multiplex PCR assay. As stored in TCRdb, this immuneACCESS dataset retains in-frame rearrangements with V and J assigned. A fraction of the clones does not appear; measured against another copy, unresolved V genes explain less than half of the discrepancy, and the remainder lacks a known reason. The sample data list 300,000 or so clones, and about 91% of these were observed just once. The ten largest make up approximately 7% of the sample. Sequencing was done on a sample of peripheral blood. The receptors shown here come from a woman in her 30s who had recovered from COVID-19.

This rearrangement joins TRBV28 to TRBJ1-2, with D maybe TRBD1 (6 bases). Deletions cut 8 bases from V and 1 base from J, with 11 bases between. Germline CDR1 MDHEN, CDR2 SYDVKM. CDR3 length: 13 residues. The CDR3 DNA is TGTGCCAGCCGAGGGGGTTATAACTATGGCTACACCTTC. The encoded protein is CASRGGYNYGYTF.

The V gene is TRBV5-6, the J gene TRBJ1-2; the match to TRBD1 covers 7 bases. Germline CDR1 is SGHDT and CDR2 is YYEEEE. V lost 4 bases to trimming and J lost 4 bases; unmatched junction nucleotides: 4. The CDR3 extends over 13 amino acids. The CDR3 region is CASSLRQGYGYTF. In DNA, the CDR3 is TGTGCCAGCAGCCTGAGACAGGGCTATGGCTACACCTTC.

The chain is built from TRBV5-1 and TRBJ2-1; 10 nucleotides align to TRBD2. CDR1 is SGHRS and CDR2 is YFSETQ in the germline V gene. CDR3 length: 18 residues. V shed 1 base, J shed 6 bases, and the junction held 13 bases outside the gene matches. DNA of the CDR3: TGCGCCAGCAGCTTGAGCGGGGGGGCTATGAGTTGGCCCAATGAGCAGTTCTTC. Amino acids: CASSLSGGAMSWPNEQFF.

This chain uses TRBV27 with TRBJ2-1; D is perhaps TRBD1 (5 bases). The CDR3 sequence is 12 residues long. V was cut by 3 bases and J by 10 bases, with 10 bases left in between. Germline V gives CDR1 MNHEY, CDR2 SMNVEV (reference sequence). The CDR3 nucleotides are TGTGCCAGCAGTTTTCCAGGGAAGGAGCAGTTCTTC. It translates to CASSFPGKEQFF.

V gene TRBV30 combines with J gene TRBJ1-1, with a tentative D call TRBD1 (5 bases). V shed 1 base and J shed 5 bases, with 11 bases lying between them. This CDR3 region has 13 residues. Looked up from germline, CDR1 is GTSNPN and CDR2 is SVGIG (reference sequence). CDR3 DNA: TGTGCCTGGAGTGCAGGGTATAGGACTGAAGCTTTCTTT. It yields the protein CAWSAGYRTEAFF. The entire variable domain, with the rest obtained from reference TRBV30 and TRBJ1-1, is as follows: SQTIHQWPATLVQPVGSPLSLECTVEGTSNPNLYWYRQAAGRGLQLLFYSVGIGQISSEVPQNLSASRPQDRQFILSSKKLLLSDSGFYLCAWSAGYRTEAFFGQGTRLTVV.

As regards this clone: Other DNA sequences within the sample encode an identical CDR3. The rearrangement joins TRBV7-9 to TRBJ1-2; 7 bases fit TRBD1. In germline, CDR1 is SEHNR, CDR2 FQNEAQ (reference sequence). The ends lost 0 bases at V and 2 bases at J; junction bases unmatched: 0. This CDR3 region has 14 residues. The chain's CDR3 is CASSLAGGNYGYTF. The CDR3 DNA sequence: TGTGCCAGCAGCTTAGCAGGGGGCAACTATGGCTACACCTTC. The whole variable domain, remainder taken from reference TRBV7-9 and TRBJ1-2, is DTGVSQNPRHKITKRGQNVTFRCDPISEHNRLYWYRQTLGQGPEFLTYFQNEAQLEKSRLLSDRFSAERPKGSFSTLEIQRTEQGDSAMYLCASSLAGGNYGYTFGSGTRLTVV.

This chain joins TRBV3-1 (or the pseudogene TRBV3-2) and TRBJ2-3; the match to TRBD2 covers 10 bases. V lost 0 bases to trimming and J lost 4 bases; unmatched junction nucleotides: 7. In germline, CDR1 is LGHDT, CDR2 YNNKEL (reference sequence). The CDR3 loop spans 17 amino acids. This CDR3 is CASSQEISGGWADTQYF. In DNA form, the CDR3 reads TGTGCCAGCAGCCAAGAAATTAGCGGGGGGTGGGCAGATACGCAGTATTTT.

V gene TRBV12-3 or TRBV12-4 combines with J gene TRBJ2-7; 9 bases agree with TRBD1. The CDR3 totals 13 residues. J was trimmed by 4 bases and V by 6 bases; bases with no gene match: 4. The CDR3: CASSPDRGYEQYF. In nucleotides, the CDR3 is TGTGCCAGCAGCCCGGACAGGGGATACGAGCAGTACTTC.

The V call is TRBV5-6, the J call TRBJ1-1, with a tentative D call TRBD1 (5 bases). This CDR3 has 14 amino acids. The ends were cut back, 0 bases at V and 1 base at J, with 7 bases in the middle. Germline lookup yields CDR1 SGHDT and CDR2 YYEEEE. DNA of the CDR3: TGTGCCAGCAGCTTGGTGGGGGGGAACACTGAAGCTTTCTTT. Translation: CASSLVGGNTEAFF.

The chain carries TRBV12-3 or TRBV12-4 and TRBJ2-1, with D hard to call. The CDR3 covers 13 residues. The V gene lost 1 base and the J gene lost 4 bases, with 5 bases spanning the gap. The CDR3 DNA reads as TGTGCCAGCAGTTTAGTGCGATACAATGAGCAGTTCTTC. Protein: CASSLVRYNEQFF.

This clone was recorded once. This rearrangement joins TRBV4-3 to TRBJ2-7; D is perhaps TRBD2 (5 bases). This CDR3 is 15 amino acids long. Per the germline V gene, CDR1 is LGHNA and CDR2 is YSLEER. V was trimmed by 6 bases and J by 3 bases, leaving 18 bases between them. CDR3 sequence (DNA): TGCGCCAGCAGTGATGGGAGAGACCCTTTCTACGAGCAGTACTTC. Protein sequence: CASSDGRDPFYEQYF.

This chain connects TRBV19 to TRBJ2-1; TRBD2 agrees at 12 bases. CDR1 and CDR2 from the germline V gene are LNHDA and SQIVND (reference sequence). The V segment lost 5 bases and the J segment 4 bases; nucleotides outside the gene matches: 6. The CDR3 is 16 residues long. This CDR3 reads CASSRRLAGEYNEQFF. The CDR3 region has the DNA TGTGCCAGTAGTCGAAGACTAGCGGGGGAATACAATGAGCAGTTCTTC.

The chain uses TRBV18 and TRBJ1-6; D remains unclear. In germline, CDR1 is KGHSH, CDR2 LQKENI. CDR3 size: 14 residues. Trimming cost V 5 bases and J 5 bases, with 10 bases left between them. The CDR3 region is CASSIAVNNSPLHF. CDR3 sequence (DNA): TGTGCCAGCTCAATAGCAGTCAATAATTCACCCCTCCACTTT. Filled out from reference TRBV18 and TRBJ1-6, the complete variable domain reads NAGVMQNPRHLVRRRGQEARLRCSPMKGHSHVYWYRQLPEEGLKFMVYLQKENIIDESGMPKERFSAEFPKEGPSILRIQQVVRGDSAAYFCASSIAVNNSPLHFGNGTRLTVT.

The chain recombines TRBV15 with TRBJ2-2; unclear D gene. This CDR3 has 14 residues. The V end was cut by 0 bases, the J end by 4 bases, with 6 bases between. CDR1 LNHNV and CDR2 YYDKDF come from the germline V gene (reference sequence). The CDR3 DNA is TGTGCCACCAGCAGAGATACAGTCACCGGGGAGCTGTTTTTT. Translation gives CATSRDTVTGELFF.

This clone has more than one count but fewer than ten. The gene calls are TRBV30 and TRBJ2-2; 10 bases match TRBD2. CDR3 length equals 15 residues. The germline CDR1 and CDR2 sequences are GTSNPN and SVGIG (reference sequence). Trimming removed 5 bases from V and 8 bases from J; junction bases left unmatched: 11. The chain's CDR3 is CAWDKLAGFNGELFF. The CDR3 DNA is TGTGCCTGGGATAAACTAGCGGGGTTTAATGGGGAGCTGTTTTTT.

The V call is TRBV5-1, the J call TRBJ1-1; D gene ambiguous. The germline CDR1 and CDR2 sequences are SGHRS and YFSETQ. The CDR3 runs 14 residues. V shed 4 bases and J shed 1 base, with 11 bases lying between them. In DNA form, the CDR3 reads TGCGCCAGCAGCCCCTTCGCAGGGAACACTGAAGCTTTCTTT. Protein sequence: CASSPFAGNTEAFF.

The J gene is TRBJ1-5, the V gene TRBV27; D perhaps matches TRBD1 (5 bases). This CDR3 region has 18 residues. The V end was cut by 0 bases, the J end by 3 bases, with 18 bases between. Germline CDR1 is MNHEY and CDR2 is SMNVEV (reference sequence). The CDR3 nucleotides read TGTGCCAGCAGTTTATCTGGTATGGGGGGAGTGGACAATCAGCCCCAGCATTTT. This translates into CASSLSGMGGVDNQPQHF.

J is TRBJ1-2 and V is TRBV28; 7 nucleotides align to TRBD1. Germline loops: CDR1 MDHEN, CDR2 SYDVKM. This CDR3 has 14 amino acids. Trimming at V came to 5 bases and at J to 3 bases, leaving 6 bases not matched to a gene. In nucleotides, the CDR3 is TGTGCCAGCAGTCTGCGGACAGGCCACTATGGCTACACCTTC. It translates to CASSLRTGHYGYTF.

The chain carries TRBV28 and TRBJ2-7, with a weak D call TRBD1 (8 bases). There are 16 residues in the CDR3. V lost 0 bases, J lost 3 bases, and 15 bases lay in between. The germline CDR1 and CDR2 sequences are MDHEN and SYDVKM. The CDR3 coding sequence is TGTGCCAGCAGTTTATGGGGGGGGACAGGTTACTACGAGCAGTACTTC. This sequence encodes CASSLWGGTGYYEQYF.

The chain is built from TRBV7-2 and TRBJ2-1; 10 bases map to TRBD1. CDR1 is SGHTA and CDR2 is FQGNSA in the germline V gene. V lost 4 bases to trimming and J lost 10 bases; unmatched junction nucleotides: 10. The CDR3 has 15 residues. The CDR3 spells CASSSWTGGVGEQFF. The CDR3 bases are TGTGCCAGCAGCTCCTGGACAGGGGGTGTAGGGGAGCAGTTCTTC.

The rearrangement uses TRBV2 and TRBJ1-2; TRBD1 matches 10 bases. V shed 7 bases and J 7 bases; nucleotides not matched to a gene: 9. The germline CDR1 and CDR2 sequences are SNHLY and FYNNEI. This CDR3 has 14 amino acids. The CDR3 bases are TGTGCCAGCAACCCGACAGGGGGCGTTGGTGGCTACACCTTC. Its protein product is CASNPTGGVGGYTF.

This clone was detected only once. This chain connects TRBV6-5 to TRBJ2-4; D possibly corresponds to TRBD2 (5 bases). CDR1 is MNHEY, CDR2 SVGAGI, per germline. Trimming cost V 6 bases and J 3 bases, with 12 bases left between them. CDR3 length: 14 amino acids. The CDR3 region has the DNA TGTGCCAGCAGCTCCGGCAGCGGCAAAAACATTCAGTACTTC. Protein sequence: CASSSGSGKNIQYF.

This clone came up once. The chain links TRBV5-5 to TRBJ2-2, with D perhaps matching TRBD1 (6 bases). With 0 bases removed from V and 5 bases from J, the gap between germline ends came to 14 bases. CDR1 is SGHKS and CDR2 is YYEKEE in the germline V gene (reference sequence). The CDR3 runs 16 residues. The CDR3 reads CASSLAAGAITGELFF. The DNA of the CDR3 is TGTGCCAGCAGCTTGGCAGCAGGGGCCATTACCGGGGAGCTGTTTTTT.